The TCR beta chain under discussion was sequenced for a study of OX40 agonist ivuxolimab in advanced cancers. The CDR3 spans 15 residues. V was trimmed by 3 bases and J by 8 bases, leaving 15 bases between them. CDR1 SGHRS and CDR2 YFSETQ come from the germline V gene. Sequencing used immunoSEQ multiplex PCR; TCRdb keeps in-frame clones, though not all of them. The table includes fewer than 7,500 clones, about 84% detected once. The chain has TRBV5-1 and TRBJ1-6; D gene unclear. The sequence was obtained from an adult with an advanced solid tumor such as melanoma, head and neck, liver or kidney cancer. Specimen: CD4+ or CD8+ T cells sorted from blood, collected in a trial of the OX40 agonist ivuxolimab. The CDR3 sequence: CASSSGSLVDSPLHF. CDR3 DNA: TGCGCCAGCAGCTCAGGTAGCCTGGTAGATTCACCCCTCCACTTT.